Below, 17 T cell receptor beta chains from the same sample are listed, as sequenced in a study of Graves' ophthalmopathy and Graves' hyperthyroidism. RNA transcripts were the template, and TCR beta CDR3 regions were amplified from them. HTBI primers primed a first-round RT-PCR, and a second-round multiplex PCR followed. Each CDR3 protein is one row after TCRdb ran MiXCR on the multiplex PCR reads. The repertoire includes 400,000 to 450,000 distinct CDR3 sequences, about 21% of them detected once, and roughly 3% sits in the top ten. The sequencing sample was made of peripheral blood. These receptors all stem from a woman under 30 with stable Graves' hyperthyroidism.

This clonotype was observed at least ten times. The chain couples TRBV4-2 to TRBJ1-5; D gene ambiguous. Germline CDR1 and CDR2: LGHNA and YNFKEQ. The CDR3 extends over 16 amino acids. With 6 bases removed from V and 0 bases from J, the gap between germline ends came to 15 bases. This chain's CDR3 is CASRTRCVYSNQPQHF. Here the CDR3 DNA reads TGTGCCAGCAGAACAAGGTGCGTTTATAGCAATCAGCCCCAGCATTTT.

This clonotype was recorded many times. The CDR3 DNA follows: TGTGCCAGCAGGGAGACGGCTAACACTGAAGCTTTCTTT. It specifies CASRETANTEAFF. The chain uses TRBV25-1 and TRBJ1-1; D gene unclear. The germline CDR1 and CDR2 sequences are MGHDK and SYGVNS. With 6 bases removed from V and 2 bases from J, the gap between germline ends came to 10 bases. The CDR3 is 13 amino acids.

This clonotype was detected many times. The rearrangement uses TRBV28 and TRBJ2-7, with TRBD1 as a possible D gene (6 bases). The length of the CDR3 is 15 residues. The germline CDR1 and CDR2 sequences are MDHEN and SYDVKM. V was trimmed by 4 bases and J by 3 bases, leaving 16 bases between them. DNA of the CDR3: TGTGCCAGCAGTTCTTACAGGGAGCAAGGCTACGAGCAGTACTTC. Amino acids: CASSSYREQGYEQYF.

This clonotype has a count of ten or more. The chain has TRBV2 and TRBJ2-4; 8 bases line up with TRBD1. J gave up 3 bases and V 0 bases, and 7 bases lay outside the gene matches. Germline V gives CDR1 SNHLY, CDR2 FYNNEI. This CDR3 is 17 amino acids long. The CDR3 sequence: CASSEALLDRDKNIQYF. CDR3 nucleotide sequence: TGTGCCAGCAGTGAAGCGCTTCTGGACAGGGACAAAAACATTCAGTACTTC.

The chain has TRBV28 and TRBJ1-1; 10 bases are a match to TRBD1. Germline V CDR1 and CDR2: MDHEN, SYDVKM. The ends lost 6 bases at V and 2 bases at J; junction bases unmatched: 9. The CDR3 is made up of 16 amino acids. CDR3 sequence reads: CASSLRQGAGNTEAFF. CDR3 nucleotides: TGTGCCAGCAGCCTCAGACAGGGGGCCGGAAACACTGAAGCTTTCTTT.

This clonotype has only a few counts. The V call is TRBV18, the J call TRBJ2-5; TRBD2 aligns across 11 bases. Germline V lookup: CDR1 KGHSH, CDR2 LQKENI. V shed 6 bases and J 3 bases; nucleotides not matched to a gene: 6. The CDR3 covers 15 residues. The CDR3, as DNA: TGTGCCAGCTCTCCTGTGACTAGCGGGGAAGAGACCCAGTACTTC. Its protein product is CASSPVTSGEETQYF.

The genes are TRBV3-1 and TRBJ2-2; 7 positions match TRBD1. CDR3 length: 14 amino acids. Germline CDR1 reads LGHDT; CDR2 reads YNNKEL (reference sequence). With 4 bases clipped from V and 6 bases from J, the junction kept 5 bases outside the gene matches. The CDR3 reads CASSPTGDAGELFF. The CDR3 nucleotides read TGTGCCAGCAGCCCAACAGGGGACGCCGGGGAGCTGTTTTTT.

CDR3 bases: TGTGCCAGCAGCCAAGACACCGCGCCGGGGAGTGAGCAGTACTTC. Translating gives CASSQDTAPGSEQYF. The V and J genes are TRBV3-1 and TRBJ2-7; possible D gene TRBD2, 5 bases. Trimming took off 0 bases at V and 7 bases at J, with 16 bases between the two ends. The germline CDR1 and CDR2 sequences are LGHDT and YNNKEL (reference sequence). This CDR3 spans 15 amino acids.

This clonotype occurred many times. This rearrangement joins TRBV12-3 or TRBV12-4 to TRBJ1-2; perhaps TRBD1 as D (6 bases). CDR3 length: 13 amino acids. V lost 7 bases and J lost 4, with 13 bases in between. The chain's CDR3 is CASNTGGAYGYTF. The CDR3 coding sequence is TGTGCCAGCAACACTGGGGGGGCCTATGGCTACACCTTC.

CDR3 sequence reads: CASSIGTPNQPQHF. The CDR3 region has the DNA TGTGCCAGTAGTATCGGGACACCGAATCAGCCCCAGCATTTT. V gene TRBV19 combines with J gene TRBJ1-5; D is possibly TRBD1 (6 bases). V was trimmed by 3 bases and J by 4 bases, leaving 10 bases between them. The length of the CDR3 is 14 residues. Germline-derived CDR1 and CDR2 are LNHDA and SQIVND (reference sequence).

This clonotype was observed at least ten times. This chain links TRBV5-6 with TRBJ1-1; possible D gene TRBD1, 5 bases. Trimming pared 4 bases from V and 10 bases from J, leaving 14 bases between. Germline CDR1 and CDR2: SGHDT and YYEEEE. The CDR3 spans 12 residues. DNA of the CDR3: TGTGCCAGCAGCCCGAGGGGACGCCCAGCTTTCTTT. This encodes CASSPRGRPAFF. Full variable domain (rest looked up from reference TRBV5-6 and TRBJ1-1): DAGVTQSPTHLIKTRGQQVTLRCSPKSGHDTVSWYQQALGQGPQFIFQYYEEEERQRGNFPDRFSGHQFPNYSSELNVNALLLGDSALYLCASSPRGRPAFFGQGTRLTVV.

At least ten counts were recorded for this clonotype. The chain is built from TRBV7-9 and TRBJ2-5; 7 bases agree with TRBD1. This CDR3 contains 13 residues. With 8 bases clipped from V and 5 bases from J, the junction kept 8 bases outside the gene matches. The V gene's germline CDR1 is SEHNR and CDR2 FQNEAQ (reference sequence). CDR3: CASADRVLETQYF. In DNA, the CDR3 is TGTGCCAGCGCCGACAGGGTATTGGAGACCCAGTACTTC. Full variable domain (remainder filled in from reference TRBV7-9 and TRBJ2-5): DTGVSQNPRHKITKRGQNVTFRCDPISEHNRLYWYRQTLGQGPEFLTYFQNEAQLEKSRLLSDRFSAERPKGSFSTLEIQRTEQGDSAMYLCASADRVLETQYFGPGTRLLVL.

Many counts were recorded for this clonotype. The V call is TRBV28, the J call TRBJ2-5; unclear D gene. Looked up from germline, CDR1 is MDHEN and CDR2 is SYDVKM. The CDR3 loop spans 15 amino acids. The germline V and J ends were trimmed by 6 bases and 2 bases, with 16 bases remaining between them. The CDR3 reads CASRLLGYRQETQYF. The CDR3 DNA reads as TGTGCCAGCAGACTCTTGGGCTACCGTCAAGAGACCCAGTACTTC.

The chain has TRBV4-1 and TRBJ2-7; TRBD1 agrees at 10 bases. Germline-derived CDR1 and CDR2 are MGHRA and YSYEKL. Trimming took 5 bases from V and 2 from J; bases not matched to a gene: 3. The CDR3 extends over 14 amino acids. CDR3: CASSTGQGTYEQYF. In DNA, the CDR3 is TGCGCCAGCAGCACGGGACAGGGGACCTACGAGCAGTACTTC.

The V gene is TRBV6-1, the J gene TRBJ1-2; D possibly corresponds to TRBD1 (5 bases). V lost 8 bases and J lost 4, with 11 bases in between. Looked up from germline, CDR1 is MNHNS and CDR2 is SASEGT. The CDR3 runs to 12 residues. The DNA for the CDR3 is TGTGCCAGCGTAGACAGCGTCTATGGCTACACCTTC. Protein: CASVDSVYGYTF.

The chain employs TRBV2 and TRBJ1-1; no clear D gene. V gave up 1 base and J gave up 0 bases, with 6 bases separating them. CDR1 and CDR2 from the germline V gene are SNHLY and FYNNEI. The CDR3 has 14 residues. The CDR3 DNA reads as TGTGCCAGCAGTGAAGTACAGATGAACACTGAAGCTTTCTTT. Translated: CASSEVQMNTEAFF.

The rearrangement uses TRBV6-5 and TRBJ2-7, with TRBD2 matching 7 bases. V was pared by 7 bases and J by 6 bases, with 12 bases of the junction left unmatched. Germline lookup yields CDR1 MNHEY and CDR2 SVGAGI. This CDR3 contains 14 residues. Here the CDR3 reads CASITGTTGGEQYF. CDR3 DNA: TGTGCCAGCATTACCGGGACGACGGGGGGCGAGCAGTACTTC.